The T cell receptor beta chain under discussion was sequenced for a study of spatial heterogeneity in lung cancer. Study in general: Alpha-chain sequences were detected in numbers that were consistently lower than beta-chain sequences. More than 8.5 raw reads, on average, carried each unique TCR and UMI combination. Whole-study results and caveats: Tumors with more nonsynonymous mutations had more expanded intratumoral alpha and beta TCRs.

The sample holds many counts of this clonotype. Its target is unknown. In a library made to pick up alpha chains, this beta chain is a stray read with a size that means little. Carried by each TCR cDNA molecule was a unique molecular identifier. TCRdb reprocessed the 5' RACE reads via MiXCR and lists one record per CDR3 protein. The sample shows under 20,000 distinct CDR3 sequences, 4.5% to 7.5% of them seen only once. Trimming pared 6 bases from V and 8 bases from J, leaving 17 bases between. The CDR3 is 15 residues long. CDR1 is SGHTA and CDR2 is FQGNSA in the germline V gene. Stated time point: sample taken at primary tumor resection. Whole RNA, isolated from tumor, nontumor lung or frozen PBMC, was sequenced without prior sorting.

The TCR comes from a female donor with early-stage non-small cell lung cancer. The source was lung tumor tissue, collected at surgery. The chain couples TRBV7-2 to TRBJ1-6; a possible D gene is TRBD1 (5 bases). CDR3 bases: TGTGCCAGCAGAACAGACGGCACGGGGGATTCACCCCTCCACTTT. Translation: CASRTDGTGDSPLHF. The whole variable domain, filled in from reference TRBV7-2 and TRBJ1-6, reads GAGVSQSPSNKVTEKGKDVELRCDPISGHTALYWYRQSLGQGLEFLIYFQGNSAPDKSGLPSDRFSAERTGGSVSTLTIQRTQQEDSAVYLCASRTDGTGDSPLHFGNGTRLTVT.